This T cell receptor (beta chain) was sequenced for a study of technical replicates of blood from several donors. The assay was immunoSEQ multiplex PCR, and TCRdb's table has in-frame clones only and misses some. Of roughly 85,000 clones listed, about 93% are singletons. The CDR3 is made up of 14 amino acids. The germline V gene has CDR1 SNHLY and CDR2 FYNNEI. With 7 bases removed from V and 5 bases from J, the gap between germline ends came to 18 bases. This receptor was taken from a human donor in good health. Sequenced material: T cells isolated from PBMCs. This chain links TRBV2 with TRBJ2-7; the D gene is possibly TRBD2 (7 bases). DNA for the CDR3: TGTGCCAGCACCCCCGAGGGGGGGGAGGACGAGCAGTACTTC. Residues: CASTPEGGEDEQYF. Based on the CDR3 plus reference TRBV2 and TRBJ2-7, the full variable domain is EPEVTQTPSHQVTQMGQEVILRCVPISNHLYFYWYRQILGQKVEFLVSFYNNEISEKSEIFDDQFSVERPDGSNFTLKIRSTKLEDSAMYFCASTPEGGEDEQYFGPGTRLTVT.